These 11 T cell receptor beta chains share one sample of origin, sequenced in a study of blood T cell repertoires in COVID-19. The repertoire was sequenced with immunoSEQ multiplex PCR; TCRdb's copy has only in-frame clones and lacks some. The sample shows under 120,000 clones, around 80% of them seen only once. The sample consisted of peripheral blood. The source of these receptors is a man aged 70 or older with active or convalescent COVID-19.

This chain joins TRBV5-1 and TRBJ1-3; D is perhaps TRBD1 (5 bases). Trimming removed 3 bases from V and 3 bases from J, with 13 bases in between. The CDR3 spans 15 residues. Per the germline V gene, CDR1 is SGHRS and CDR2 is YFSETQ. Here the CDR3 reads CASSSQGGYGNTIYF. DNA of the CDR3: TGCGCCAGCAGCTCTCAGGGTGGTTATGGAAACACCATATATTTT.

The genes are TRBV5-1 and TRBJ2-1, with 9 bases identical to TRBD2. The CDR3 runs to 16 residues. Germline V CDR1 and CDR2: SGHRS, YFSETQ. V trimming: 4 bases; J trimming: 2 bases; junction bases outside the gene matches: 7. Here the CDR3 reads CASSSTSSGAYNEQFF. The CDR3, as DNA: TGCGCCAGCAGCAGCACCTCTAGCGGGGCCTACAATGAGCAGTTCTTC.

There are a few counts of this clone. The rearrangement joins TRBV5-1 to TRBJ1-2; no clear D gene. Germline-derived CDR1 and CDR2 are SGHRS and YFSETQ. This CDR3 is 13 amino acids long. Trimming pared 0 bases from V and 3 bases from J, leaving 6 bases between. CDR3 loop: CASSLGGYYGYTF. The CDR3 nucleotides read TGCGCCAGCAGCTTGGGCGGCTACTATGGCTACACCTTC.

The J gene is TRBJ1-2, the V gene TRBV5-1, with a possible D match to TRBD1 (5 bases). The CDR3 is 14 residues long. Between the trimmed V and J ends, which lost 0 bases and 4 bases, there was a span of 10 bases. Looked up from germline, CDR1 is SGHRS and CDR2 is YFSETQ. The CDR3 DNA is TGCGCCAGCAGCTTGGAGTTCGGGGGCTATGGCTACACCTTC. It codes for CASSLEFGGYGYTF.

CDR3 sequence: CASSSAGIYEQYF. In DNA form, the CDR3 reads TGTGCCAGCAGCTCCGCAGGGATTTACGAGCAGTACTTC. The chain is built from TRBV11-2 and TRBJ2-7, with TRBD1 as a possible D gene (5 bases). The CDR3 length is 13 residues. Germline V gene sequence: CDR1 SGHAT, CDR2 FQNNGV. The germline V and J ends were trimmed by 4 bases and 4 bases, with 11 bases remaining between them. Full variable domain (missing parts from reference TRBV11-2 and TRBJ2-7): EAGVAQSPRYKIIEKRQSVAFWCNPISGHATLYWYQQILGQGPKLLIQFQNNGVVDDSQLPKDRFSAERLKGVDSTLKIQPAKLEDSAVYLCASSSAGIYEQYFGPGTRLTVT.

J is TRBJ1-2 and V is TRBV7-8; D gene ambiguous. Germline V CDR1 and CDR2: SGHVS, FQNEAQ. The CDR3 length is 15 residues. V was shortened by 1 base and J by 8 bases, with 17 bases between the two germline ends. The CDR3 is CASSLGVAPWEGYTF. CDR3 bases: TGTGCCAGCAGCTTAGGTGTAGCCCCCTGGGAGGGCTACACCTTC.

This clone was counted only a few times. The rearrangement joins TRBV9 to TRBJ1-2, with 7 bases fitting TRBD1. The CDR3 length is 14 residues. With 1 base clipped from V and 7 bases from J, the junction kept 7 bases outside the gene matches. Germline V gene sequence: CDR1 SGDLS, CDR2 YYNGEE. CDR3 sequence: CASSVYDRVGGYTF. The CDR3 DNA reads TGTGCCAGCAGCGTATACGACAGGGTAGGTGGCTACACCTTC.

The V call is TRBV5-4, the J call TRBJ2-5; a weak D match, TRBD2 (6 bases). Trimming cost V 4 bases and J 2 bases, with 9 bases left between them. The CDR3 is 13 amino acids. The germline CDR1 and CDR2 sequences are SGHNT and YYREEE (reference sequence). The CDR3 spells CASSPGTQETQYF. Written as DNA, the CDR3 is TGTGCCAGCAGCCCCGGGACTCAAGAGACCCAGTACTTC.

V is TRBV12-5 and J is TRBJ2-2; 11 bases fit TRBD2. CDR3 length: 15 residues. In germline, CDR1 is LGHNT, CDR2 FRNRAP. The CDR3 DNA reads as TGTGCCCTGGGTAGCGGGGGGGTGAACACCGGGGAGCTGTTTTTT. Translation: CALGSGGVNTGELFF.

This chain links TRBV3-1 (or the pseudogene TRBV3-2) with TRBJ2-2, with D possibly being TRBD1 (5 bases). Germline lookup yields CDR1 LGHDT and CDR2 YNNKEL (reference sequence). The CDR3 sequence is 16 residues long. The V end lost 1 base, the J end lost 2 bases, and 11 bases lay between the germline ends. Here the CDR3 reads CASSQGRTFNTGELFF. The CDR3 DNA follows: TGTGCCAGCAGCCAAGGGCGGACATTTAACACCGGGGAGCTGTTTTTT.

In its sample, this clone was seen a few times. The rearrangement joins TRBV2 to TRBJ2-5; D unclear. V lost 3 bases and J lost 4, with 12 bases in between. This CDR3 region has 14 residues. The germline CDR1 and CDR2 sequences are SNHLY and FYNNEI. CDR3 region: CASSDPRAVETQYF. The CDR3 region has the DNA TGTGCCAGCAGTGACCCTAGAGCCGTAGAGACCCAGTACTTC.